A selection of T cell receptor beta chains follows, all from one sample in a study of response to subunit inactivated influenza vaccine. MiXCR, applied by TCRdb to the RT-PCR reads, yields one record per CDR3 protein. The top ten clones hold 7.5% to 9% of a sample with 590,000 or so distinct CDR3 sequences, less than 15% of them seen once. The sequencing used PBMCs from blood, collected less than 15 days before vaccination. The origin of the receptors is a man in his fifties or sixties who received an inactivated influenza vaccine. Each CDR3 is given with its conserved first and last residue. The D gene is left open where the match is weak. Rows give clone size only sometimes, using once, few, many, or a class for an expanded clone.

>TRBJ2-2|-|TRBV20-1|TRBD2
CSARDWSSGTNTGELFF
TGCAGTGCTAGAGATTGGAGTAGCGGGACGAACACCGGGGAGCTGTTTTTT
>TRBJ2-1|many|TRBV27|-
CASSSPYNEQFF
TGTGCCAGCAGTTCCCCGTACAATGAGCAGTTCTTC
>TRBJ1-6|-|TRBV11-2|-
CASSLASPSNSPLHF
TGTGCCAGCAGCTTAGCCTCCCCCTCGAATTCACCCCTCCACTTT
>TRBJ2-7|-|TRBV20-1|-
CSASKDGTRLEQYF
TGCAGTGCTAGTAAGGACGGAACCAGGTTAGAGCAGTACTTC
>TRBJ2-7|many|TRBV12-3/TRBV12-4|-
CASSAGYEQYF
TGTGCCAGCAGTGCAGGGTACGAGCAGTACTTC
>TRBJ2-7|few|TRBV20-1|-
CSARSKRNYEQYF
TGCAGTGCTAGGAGCAAAAGGAACTACGAGCAGTACTTC
>TRBJ2-6|many|TRBV5-1|-
CASSFTGSGANVLTF
TGCGCCAGCAGCTTCACAGGGAGCGGGGCCAACGTCCTGACTTTC
>TRBJ2-7|-|TRBV12-3/TRBV12-4|-
CASSPNRLHEQYF
TGTGCCAGCAGTCCGAACCGCCTCCACGAGCAGTACTTC
>TRBJ1-5|-|TRBV23-1|-
CASSQCDSGVLGRCNQPQHF
TGCGCCAGCAGTCAATGCGACTCCGGGGTCCTTGGACGGTGCAATCAGCCCCAGCATTTT
>TRBJ2-1|-|TRBV4-1|TRBD1
CASSQDPGQGVHNEQFF
TGCGCCAGCAGCCAAGACCCGGGACAGGGGGTACACAATGAGCAGTTCTTC
>TRBJ1-6|few|TRBV7-2|-
CASSADSPLHF
TGTGCCAGCAGCGCCGATTCACCCCTCCACTTT
>TRBJ2-3|many|TRBV5-1|TRBD1
CASRPTGLSTDTQYF
TGCGCCAGCCGCCCGACAGGGCTTAGCACAGATACGCAGTATTTT
>TRBJ1-3|few|TRBV7-2|-
CASSLPGGNTIYF
TGTGCCAGCAGCTTACCTGGGGGAAACACCATATATTTT
>TRBJ2-7|few|TRBV12-3/TRBV12-4|-
CASRAGTSYYEQYF
TGTGCCAGCAGGGCCGGGACAAGCTACTACGAGCAGTACTTC
>TRBJ2-1|few|TRBV6-5|TRBD1
CASSYSYRGPRNEQFF
TGTGCCAGCAGTTACTCGTACAGGGGGCCGAGAAATGAGCAGTTCTTC
>TRBJ2-1|-|TRBV28|TRBD1
CASTRQGAYNEQFF
TGTGCCAGCACCCGACAGGGGGCATACAATGAGCAGTTCTTC
>TRBJ2-6|few|TRBV19|-
CASSSHGGSGANVLTF
TGTGCCAGTAGTTCTCATGGGGGTTCCGGGGCCAACGTCCTGACTTTC
>TRBJ2-3|few|TRBV7-8|TRBD1
CASSGTGVDTQYF
TGTGCCAGCAGCGGTACAGGGGTCGATACGCAGTATTTT
>TRBJ2-2|-|TRBV11-1|-
CASSFGLTGELFF
TGTGCCAGCAGCTTCGGCCTAACCGGGGAGCTGTTTTTT
>TRBJ2-1|few|TRBV6-1|TRBD1
CASTQDRSNEQFF
TGTGCCAGCACCCAGGACAGGTCCAATGAGCAGTTCTTC
>TRBJ2-1|few|TRBV20-1|TRBD1
CSARTGARSYNEQFF
TGCAGTGCGAGGACAGGGGCACGCTCCTACAATGAGCAGTTCTTC
>TRBJ2-3|-|TRBV20-1|TRBD2
CSASSTSGSVPYF
TGCAGTGCTAGCTCGACTAGCGGGAGCGTGCCGTATTTT
>TRBJ2-3|few|TRBV7-9|-
CASGTAPSTDTQYF
TGTGCCAGCGGAACAGCACCTAGCACAGATACGCAGTATTTT
>TRBJ2-5|few|TRBV7-2|-
CASSLAPTETQYF
TGTGCCAGCAGCTTAGCCCCAACGGAGACCCAGTACTTC
>TRBJ2-2|-|TRBV4-3|TRBD2
CASSQGGGLNTGELFF
TGCGCCAGCAGCCAGGGCGGGGGGCTGAACACCGGGGAGCTGTTTTTT
>TRBJ2-7|-|TRBV18|TRBD1
CASSPIATGGHEQYF
TGTGCCAGCTCACCGATCGCGACAGGGGGACACGAGCAGTACTTC
>TRBJ2-1|-|TRBV4-1|-
CASSQDRAPQYNEQFF
TGCGCCAGCAGCCAAGATAGAGCACCCCAATACAATGAGCAGTTCTTC
>TRBJ2-5|-|TRBV2|-
CASSENRTPQETQYF
TGTGCCAGCAGTGAAAACAGGACCCCTCAAGAGACCCAGTACTTC
>TRBJ2-1|-|TRBV5-1|-
CASSLGEPRYNEQFF
TGCGCCAGCAGCTTGGGGGAGCCCAGGTACAATGAGCAGTTCTTC
>TRBJ1-1|-|TRBV7-9|-
CASSQDHSMDTEAFF
TGTGCCAGCAGCCAGGACCATAGCATGGACACTGAAGCTTTCTTT
>TRBJ2-6|few|TRBV5-1|TRBD1
CASSLGSGGSSGANVLTF
TGCGCCAGCAGCTTGGGTTCAGGGGGTTCCTCTGGGGCCAACGTCCTGACTTTC
>TRBJ1-4|few|TRBV21-1|-
CASSNARPPDEGINEKLFF
TGTGCCAGCAGCAACGCGAGACCCCCAGATGAGGGGATAAATGAAAAACTGTTTTTT
>TRBJ2-4|many|TRBV2|-
CASSDPGVAKNIQYF
TGTGCCAGCAGTGACCCAGGAGTAGCCAAAAACATTCAGTACTTC
>TRBJ1-1|-|TRBV10-3|-
CAISAKWNTEAFF
TGTGCCATCAGTGCGAAGTGGAACACTGAAGCTTTCTTT
>TRBJ1-2|few|TRBV25-1|-
CASSEGQFLRMTF
TGTGCCAGCAGTGAAGGGCAGTTCCTTAGGATGACCTTC
>TRBJ2-1|few|TRBV7-9|-
CASSEQGYEQFF
TGTGCCAGCAGCGAACAGGGCTATGAGCAGTTCTTC
>TRBJ2-5|few|TRBV5-1|-
CASSLDRVRQETQYF
TGCGCCAGCAGCTTGGACAGGGTTAGACAAGAGACCCAGTACTTC
>TRBJ2-7|few|TRBV6-2/TRBV6-3|-
CASTRQVTYEQYF
TGTGCCAGCACCCGACAGGTCACTTACGAGCAGTACTTC
>TRBJ1-1|-|TRBV3-1|-
CASSQPYTEAFF
TGTGCCAGCAGCCAACCGTACACTGAAGCTTTCTTT
>TRBJ2-3|few|TRBV7-2|-
CASSQSRPDTQYF
TGTGCCAGCAGCCAATCACGGCCGGATACGCAGTATTTT
>TRBJ1-5|many|TRBV12-3/TRBV12-4|-
CASSLPLSNQPQHF
TGTGCCAGCAGTTTACCTCTTAGCAATCAGCCCCAGCATTTT
>TRBJ2-1|many|TRBV4-1|TRBD1
CASSQETGGYNEQFF
TGCGCCAGCAGCCAAGAAACAGGGGGCTACAATGAGCAGTTCTTC
>TRBJ1-2|few|TRBV20-1|TRBD1
CSAPLSSTGEGGYTF
TGCAGTGCTCCCCTGTCATCGACAGGGGAAGGAGGCTACACCTTC
>TRBJ2-1|few|TRBV20-1|TRBD1
CSILGTGGTSYNEQFF
TGCTCGATTCTTGGGACAGGGGGCACCTCCTACAATGAGCAGTTCTTC
>TRBJ2-1|many|TRBV4-2|TRBD2
CASSQAGTSGRAYNEQFF
TGTGCCAGCAGCCAAGCCGGGACTAGCGGGAGGGCCTACAATGAGCAGTTCTTC
>TRBJ1-1|-|TRBV12-3/TRBV12-4|-
CASSFSPGTEAFF
TGTGCCAGCAGTTTTTCCCCGGGTACTGAAGCTTTCTTT
>TRBJ1-6|few|TRBV6-2/TRBV6-3|-
CASSYATSGNSPLHF
TGTGCCAGCAGTTACGCGACATCTGGGAATTCACCCCTCCACTTT
>TRBJ2-2|few|TRBV11-2|-
CASSLAGTFGELFF
TGTGCCAGCAGCTTAGCGGGAACCTTCGGGGAGCTGTTTTTT
>TRBJ1-1|-|TRBV4-2|-
CASSQTTEGWSNTEAFF
TGTGCCAGCAGCCAAACAACGGAGGGGTGGTCGAACACTGAAGCTTTCTTT
>TRBJ2-7|-|TRBV10-3|-
CAIASHESYEQYF
TGTGCCATCGCCAGCCACGAATCCTACGAGCAGTACTTC
>TRBJ2-3|-|TRBV11-2|TRBD2
CASSLELADRTDTQYF
TGTGCCAGCAGCTTAGAGCTAGCGGACCGCACAGATACGCAGTATTTT
>TRBJ2-2|-|TRBV20-1|-
CSLTVNTGELFF
TGCAGCTTGACAGTGAACACCGGGGAGCTGTTTTTT
>TRBJ1-2|many|TRBV28|-
CASTPDSNYGYTF
TGTGCCAGCACCCCGGACAGCAACTATGGCTACACCTTC